A selection of T cell receptor beta chains follows, all from one sample in a study of shared clonotypes between healthy human individuals. Measured with immunoSEQ multiplex PCR; TCRdb has only the in-frame clones, and not every one. The data contain about a million clones, around three quarters of them singletons. Source material: memory CD4+ T cells from PBMCs. The receptor set was obtained from a man between 18 and 29 years old in good health. Some clones in this sample may be carry-over from other donors' samples. Each CDR3 is given with its conserved first and last residue. D genes are given only for firm matches. Size is omitted from some rows. Given values are once, few, many or a class for expanded clones.

D gene: NA; V gene: TRBV30; J gene: TRBJ2-5; clone size: NA; CDR3 DNA: TGTGCCTGGAGTGTACCTCGCCCCACCGAACCGGGTCCCCGTGGAGAGACCCAGTACTTC; CDR3 protein: CAWSVPRPTEPGPRGETQYF
D gene: NA; V gene: TRBV29-1; J gene: TRBJ2-1; clone size: NA; CDR3 DNA: TGCAGCGTTGAAGTAGAGGGCCGCCCCACCAATGAGCAGTTCTTC; CDR3 protein: CSVEVEGRPTNEQFF
D gene: TRBD2; V gene: TRBV12-5; J gene: TRBJ2-7; clone size: NA; CDR3 DNA: TGTGCTAGTGGTTCGGCAGGGACTAGCTCCTACGAGCAGTACTTC; CDR3 protein: CASGSAGTSSYEQYF
D gene: TRBD2; V gene: TRBV5-1; J gene: TRBJ2-1; clone size: NA; CDR3 DNA: TGCGCCAGCAGCCGTAGCGGGAGCTCCTACAATGAGCAGTTCTTC; CDR3 protein: CASSRSGSSYNEQFF
D gene: NA; V gene: TRBV5-4; J gene: TRBJ1-1; clone size: once; CDR3 DNA: TGTGCCAGCACCTTAGGATCCCGGGGGACCAGGAACACTGAAGCTTTCTTT; CDR3 protein: CASTLGSRGTRNTEAFF
D gene: NA; V gene: TRBV5-1; J gene: TRBJ1-1; clone size: NA; CDR3 DNA: TGCGCCAGCAGCCAAGGGCTGCCCGGAGCTTTCTTT; CDR3 protein: CASSQGLPGAFF
D gene: NA; V gene: TRBV5-1; J gene: TRBJ2-7; clone size: NA; CDR3 DNA: TGCGCCAGCAGCGCCGGGGACGGAACCAGAGGGGAGCAGTACTTC; CDR3 protein: CASSAGDGTRGEQYF
D gene: NA; V gene: TRBV2; J gene: TRBJ2-7; clone size: NA; CDR3 DNA: TGTGCCAGCACCCAGAACGGGGAGGGGGGGTACTACGAGCAGTACTTC; CDR3 protein: CASTQNGEGGYYEQYF
D gene: NA; V gene: TRBV5-6; J gene: TRBJ2-7; clone size: NA; CDR3 DNA: TGTGCCAGCAGTTCCCGGTCCGGGAATGACGAGCAGTACTTC; CDR3 protein: CASSSRSGNDEQYF
D gene: NA; V gene: TRBV15; J gene: TRBJ2-3; clone size: few; CDR3 DNA: TGTGCCACCAGCAGCCGGACAGTAGCTAGCACAGATACGCAGTATTTT; CDR3 protein: CATSSRTVASTDTQYF
D gene: NA; V gene: TRBV9; J gene: TRBJ2-7; clone size: NA; CDR3 DNA: TGTGCCAGCAGCGTAGCTTGGGGGGCAAACTACGAGCAGTACTTC; CDR3 protein: CASSVAWGANYEQYF
D gene: NA; V gene: TRBV9; J gene: TRBJ2-1; clone size: NA; CDR3 DNA: TGTGCCAGCAGCGCGAACCTCCTGAGGGAGCAGTTCTTC; CDR3 protein: CASSANLLREQFF
D gene: TRBD1; V gene: TRBV6-1; J gene: TRBJ1-5; clone size: NA; CDR3 DNA: TGTGCCAGCAGTGACCTTATAGGGGGCCGCCAGCCCCAGCATTTT; CDR3 protein: CASSDLIGGRQPQHF
D gene: NA; V gene: TRBV9; J gene: TRBJ2-1; clone size: NA; CDR3 DNA: TGTGCCAGCAGCGTAGTTGGGAGTGGAGGGGTCAGTGAGCAGTTCTTC; CDR3 protein: CASSVVGSGGVSEQFF
D gene: NA; V gene: TRBV21-1; J gene: TRBJ2-3; clone size: NA; CDR3 DNA: TGTGCCAGCAGCATACGGGAGCGGAGCACAGATACGCAGTATTTT; CDR3 protein: CASSIRERSTDTQYF
D gene: NA; V gene: TRBV7-3; J gene: TRBJ2-1; clone size: few; CDR3 DNA: TGTGCCAGCAGCTTAGGGCAGTACAATGAGCAGTTCTTC; CDR3 protein: CASSLGQYNEQFF